This T cell receptor beta chain was recovered during a study of PD-1 blockade in mismatch repair-deficient tumors. With regard to this clone: Its antigen is not identified.

TCR sequencing covered a few patients who responded to pembrolizumab. The CDR3 runs 18 residues. The method was immunoSEQ multiplex PCR; TCRdb's version includes in-frame clones alone and lacks a portion of them. The table shows around 110,000 clones, with 70% to 80% occurring only once. Notes on the study in general: Rapid post-treatment expansion, then contraction, generally preceding radiologic response, marked tumor-resident clones.

V gene TRBV12-2 combines with J gene TRBJ1-1; no check of the table's D call, TRBD1, against the DNA was made. TRBV12-2 represents a pseudogene. The source material was peripheral blood, sampled more than 58 weeks after starting pembrolizumab. The TCR originated in an adult with mismatch repair-deficient cancer. The CDR3 nucleotides are TGTGCAAGTCGCTTAGGGCGGTGGACAGGGGGCGCGGACACTGAAGCTTTCTTT. This translates into CASRLGRWTGGADTEAFF.